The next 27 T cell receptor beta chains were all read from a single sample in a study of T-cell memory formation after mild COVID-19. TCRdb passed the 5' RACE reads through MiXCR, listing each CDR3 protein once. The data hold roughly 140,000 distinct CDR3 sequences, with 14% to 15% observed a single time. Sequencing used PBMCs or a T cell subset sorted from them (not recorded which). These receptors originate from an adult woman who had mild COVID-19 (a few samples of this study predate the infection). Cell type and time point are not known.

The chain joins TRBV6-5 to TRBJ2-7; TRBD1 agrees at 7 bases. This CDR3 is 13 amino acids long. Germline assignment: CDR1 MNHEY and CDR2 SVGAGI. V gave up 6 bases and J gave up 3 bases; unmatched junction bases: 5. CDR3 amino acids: CASRVGQVYEQYF. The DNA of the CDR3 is TGTGCCAGCAGAGTCGGACAGGTCTACGAGCAGTACTTC.

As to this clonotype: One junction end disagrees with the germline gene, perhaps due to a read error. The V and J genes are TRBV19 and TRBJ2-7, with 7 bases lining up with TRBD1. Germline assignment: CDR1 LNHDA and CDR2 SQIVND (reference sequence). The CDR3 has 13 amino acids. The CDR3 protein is CATSPGGPYEQYF. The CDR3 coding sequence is TGTGCCACTAGTCCAGGGGGACCCTACGAGCAGTACTTC.

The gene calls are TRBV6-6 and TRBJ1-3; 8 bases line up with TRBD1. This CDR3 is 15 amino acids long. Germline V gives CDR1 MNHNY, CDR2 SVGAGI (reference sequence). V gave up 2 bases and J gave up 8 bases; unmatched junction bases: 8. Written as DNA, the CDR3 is TGTGCCAGCAGTTACGCCCTGACAGGGGAAGACACCATATATTTT. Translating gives CASSYALTGEDTIYF.

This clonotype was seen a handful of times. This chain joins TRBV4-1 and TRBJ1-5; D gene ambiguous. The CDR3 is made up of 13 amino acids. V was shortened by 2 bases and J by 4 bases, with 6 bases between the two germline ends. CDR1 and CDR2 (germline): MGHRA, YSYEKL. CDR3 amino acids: CASSQTLNQPQHF. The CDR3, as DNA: TGCGCCAGCAGCCAAACCCTTAATCAGCCCCAGCATTTT.

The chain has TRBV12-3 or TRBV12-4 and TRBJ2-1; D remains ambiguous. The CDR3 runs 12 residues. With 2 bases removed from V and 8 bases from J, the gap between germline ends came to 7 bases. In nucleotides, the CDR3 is TGTGCCAGCAGTTTAAGTGAAGATGAGCAGTTCTTC. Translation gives CASSLSEDEQFF.

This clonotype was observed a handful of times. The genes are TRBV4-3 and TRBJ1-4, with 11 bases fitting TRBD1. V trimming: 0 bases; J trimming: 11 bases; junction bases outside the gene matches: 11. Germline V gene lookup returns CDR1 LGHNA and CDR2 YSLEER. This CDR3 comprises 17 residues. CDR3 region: CASSQDPPRDRGAKLFF. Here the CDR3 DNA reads TGCGCCAGCAGCCAAGATCCTCCCCGGGACAGGGGGGCGAAACTGTTTTTT.

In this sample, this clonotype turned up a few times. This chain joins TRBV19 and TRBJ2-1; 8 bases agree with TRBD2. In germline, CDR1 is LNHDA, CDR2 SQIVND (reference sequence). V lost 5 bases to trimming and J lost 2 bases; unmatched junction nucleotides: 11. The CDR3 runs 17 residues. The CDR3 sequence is CASSVGPGGAAYNEQFF. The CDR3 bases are TGTGCCAGTAGTGTAGGACCCGGGGGGGCCGCCTACAATGAGCAGTTCTTC.

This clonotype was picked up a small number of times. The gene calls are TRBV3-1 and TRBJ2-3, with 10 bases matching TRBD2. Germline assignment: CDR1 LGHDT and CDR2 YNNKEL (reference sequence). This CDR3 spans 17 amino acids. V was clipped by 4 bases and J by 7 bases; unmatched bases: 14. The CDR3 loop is CASSPQNSGGIDHTQYF. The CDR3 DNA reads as TGTGCCAGCAGCCCCCAAAATAGCGGGGGGATCGATCATACGCAGTATTTT.

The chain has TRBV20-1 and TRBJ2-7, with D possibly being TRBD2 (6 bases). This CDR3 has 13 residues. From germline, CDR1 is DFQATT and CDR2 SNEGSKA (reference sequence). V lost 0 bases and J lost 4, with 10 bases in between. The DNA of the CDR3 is TGCAGTGCTAGAGAGTCTAGCGTATACGAGCAGTACTTC. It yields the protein CSARESSVYEQYF.

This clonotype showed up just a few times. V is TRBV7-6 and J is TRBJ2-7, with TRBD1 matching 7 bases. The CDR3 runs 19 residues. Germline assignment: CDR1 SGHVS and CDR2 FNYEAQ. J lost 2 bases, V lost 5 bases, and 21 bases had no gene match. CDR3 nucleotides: TGTGCCAGCAGCCCTTCACTCTCAGGGGGACAGAGTACCCCCTACGAGCAGTACTTC. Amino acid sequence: CASSPSLSGGQSTPYEQYF. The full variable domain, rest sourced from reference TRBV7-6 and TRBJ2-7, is GAGVSQSPRYKVTKRGQDVALRCDPISGHVSLYWYRQALGQGPEFLTYFNYEAQQDKSGLPNDRFSAERPEGSISTLTIQRTEQRDSAMYRCASSPSLSGGQSTPYEQYFGPGTRLTVT.

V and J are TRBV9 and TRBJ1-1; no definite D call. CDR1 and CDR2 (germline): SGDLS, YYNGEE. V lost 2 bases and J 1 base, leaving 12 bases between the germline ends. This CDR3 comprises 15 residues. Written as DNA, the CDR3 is TGTGCCAGCAGCGTTACTGTTGGAGGGAACACTGAAGCTTTCTTT. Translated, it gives CASSVTVGGNTEAFF.

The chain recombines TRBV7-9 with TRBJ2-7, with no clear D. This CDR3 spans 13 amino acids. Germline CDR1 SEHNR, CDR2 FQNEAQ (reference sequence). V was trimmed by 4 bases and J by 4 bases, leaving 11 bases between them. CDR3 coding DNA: TGTGCCAGCAGCTGGTCGGCGACTTACGAGCAGTACTTC. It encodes CASSWSATYEQYF.

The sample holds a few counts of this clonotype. The CDR3: CASSSTLWTGELFF. CDR3 nucleotide sequence: TGTGCCAGCAGTTCTACTCTCTGGACCGGGGAGCTGTTTTTT. The V call is TRBV14, the J call TRBJ2-2; the D is unclear. The germline V gene has CDR1 SGHDN and CDR2 FVKESK. V lost 6 bases and J lost 5, with 13 bases in between. The CDR3 is made up of 14 amino acids.

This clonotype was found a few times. CDR3 protein: CASSVGRGSIIYNEQFF. The CDR3 DNA is TGTGCCAGCAGCGTAGGCCGCGGGAGTATTATTTACAATGAGCAGTTCTTC. J is TRBJ2-1 and V is TRBV9; 7 nucleotides match TRBD2. The CDR3 contains 17 residues. Germline-derived CDR1 and CDR2 are SGDLS and YYNGEE. The V segment lost 0 bases and the J segment 4 bases; nucleotides outside the gene matches: 10.

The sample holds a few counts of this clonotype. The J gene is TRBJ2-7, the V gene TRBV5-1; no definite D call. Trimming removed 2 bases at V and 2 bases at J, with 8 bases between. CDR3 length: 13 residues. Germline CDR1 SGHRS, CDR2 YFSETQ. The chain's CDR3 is CASSFERPYEQYF. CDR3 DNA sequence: TGCGCCAGCAGCTTCGAGAGACCCTACGAGCAGTACTTC. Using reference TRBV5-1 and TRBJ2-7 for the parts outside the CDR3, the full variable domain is KAGVTQTPRYLIKTRGQQVTLSCSPISGHRSVSWYQQTPGQGLQFLFEYFSETQRNKGNFPGRFSGRQFSNSRSEMNVSTLELGDSALYLCASSFERPYEQYFGPGTRLTVT.

The CDR3 coding sequence is TGTGCCAGCAGTCCTGCGGGGGGCCAGAGCTCCTACGAGCAGTACTTC. Its protein is CASSPAGGQSSYEQYF. This sequence joins TRBV6-5 and TRBJ2-7; 8 bases line up with TRBD2. V shed 5 bases, J shed 0 bases, and the junction held 9 bases outside the gene matches. This CDR3 contains 16 residues. Germline values: CDR1 MNHEY, CDR2 SVGAGI.

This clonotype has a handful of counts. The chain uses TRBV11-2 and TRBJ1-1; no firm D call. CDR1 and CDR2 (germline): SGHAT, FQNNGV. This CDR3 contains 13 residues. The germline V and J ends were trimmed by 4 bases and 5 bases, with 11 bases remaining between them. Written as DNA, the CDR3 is TGTGCCAGCAGCTCACCCCTGGGGACTGAAGCTTTCTTT. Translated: CASSSPLGTEAFF.

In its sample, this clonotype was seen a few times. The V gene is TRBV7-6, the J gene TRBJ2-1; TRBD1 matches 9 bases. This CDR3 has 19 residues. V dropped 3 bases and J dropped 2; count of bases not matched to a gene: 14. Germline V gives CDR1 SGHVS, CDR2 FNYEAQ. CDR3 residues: CASSLRGQGLSGPYNEQFF. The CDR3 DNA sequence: TGTGCCAGCAGCTTGAGGGGACAGGGTCTTTCGGGGCCCTACAATGAGCAGTTCTTC.

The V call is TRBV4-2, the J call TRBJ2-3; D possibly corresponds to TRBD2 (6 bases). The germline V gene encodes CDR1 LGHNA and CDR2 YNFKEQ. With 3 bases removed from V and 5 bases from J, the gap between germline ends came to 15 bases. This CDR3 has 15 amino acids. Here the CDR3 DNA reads TGTGCCAGCAGCCAGTCTAGCGTCGTTGTAGATACGCAGTATTTT. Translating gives CASSQSSVVVDTQYF.

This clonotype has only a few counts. The CDR3 nucleotides read TGCGCCAGCAGCCATGGGACTAGCGGGATGTATGACACCGGGGAGCTGTTTTTT. Protein product: CASSHGTSGMYDTGELFF. The rearrangement links TRBV4-1 to TRBJ2-2; 13 bases map to TRBD2. Germline CDR1 is MGHRA and CDR2 is YSYEKL. V lost 3 bases to trimming and J lost 3 bases; unmatched junction nucleotides: 7. CDR3 length equals 18 residues.

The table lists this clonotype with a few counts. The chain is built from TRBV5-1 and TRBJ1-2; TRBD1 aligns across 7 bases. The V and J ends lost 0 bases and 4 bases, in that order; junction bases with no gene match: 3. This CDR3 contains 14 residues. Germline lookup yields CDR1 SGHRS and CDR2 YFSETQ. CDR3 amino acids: CASSLVTGVYGYTF. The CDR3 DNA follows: TGCGCCAGCAGCTTGGTCACAGGGGTCTATGGCTACACCTTC.

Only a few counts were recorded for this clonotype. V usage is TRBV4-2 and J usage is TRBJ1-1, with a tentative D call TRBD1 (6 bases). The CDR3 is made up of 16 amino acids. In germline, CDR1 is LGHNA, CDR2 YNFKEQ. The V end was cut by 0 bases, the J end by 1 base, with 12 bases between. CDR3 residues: CASSQERRDKNTEAFF. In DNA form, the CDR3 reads TGTGCCAGCAGCCAAGAGCGCCGGGACAAGAACACTGAAGCTTTCTTT.

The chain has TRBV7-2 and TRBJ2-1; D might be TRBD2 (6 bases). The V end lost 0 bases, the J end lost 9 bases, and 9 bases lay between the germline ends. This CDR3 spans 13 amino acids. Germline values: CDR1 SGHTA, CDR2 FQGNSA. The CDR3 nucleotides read TGTGCCAGCAGCTTAGCGGGGACTGGTGAGCAGTTCTTC. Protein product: CASSLAGTGEQFF.

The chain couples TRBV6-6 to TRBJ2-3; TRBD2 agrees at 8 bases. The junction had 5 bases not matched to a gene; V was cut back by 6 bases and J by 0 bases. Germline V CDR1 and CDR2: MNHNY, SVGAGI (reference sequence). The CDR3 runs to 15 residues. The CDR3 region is CASRRAGASTDTQYF. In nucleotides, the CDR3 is TGTGCCAGCAGGAGAGCGGGGGCTAGCACAGATACGCAGTATTTT.

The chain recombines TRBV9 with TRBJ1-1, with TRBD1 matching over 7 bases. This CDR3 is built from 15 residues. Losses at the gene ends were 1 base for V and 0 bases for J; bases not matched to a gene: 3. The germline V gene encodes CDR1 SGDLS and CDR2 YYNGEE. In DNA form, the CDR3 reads TGTGCCAGCAGCGTACTAGACAGGGTGAACACTGAAGCTTTCTTT. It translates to CASSVLDRVNTEAFF.

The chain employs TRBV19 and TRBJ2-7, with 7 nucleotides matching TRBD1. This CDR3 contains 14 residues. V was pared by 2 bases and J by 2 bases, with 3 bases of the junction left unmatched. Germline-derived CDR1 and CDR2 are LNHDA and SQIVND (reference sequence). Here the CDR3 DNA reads TGTGCCAGTAGTATAACTGGACAGGCCTACGAGCAGTACTTC. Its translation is CASSITGQAYEQYF.

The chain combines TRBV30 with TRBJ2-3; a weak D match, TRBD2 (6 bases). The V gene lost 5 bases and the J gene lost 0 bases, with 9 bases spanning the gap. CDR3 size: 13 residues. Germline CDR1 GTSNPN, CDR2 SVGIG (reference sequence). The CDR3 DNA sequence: TGTGCCTGGGCGGGACTGAGCACAGATACGCAGTATTTT. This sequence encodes CAWAGLSTDTQYF.